Listed below are T cell receptor beta chains from one sample, sequenced in a study of cytomegalovirus exposure and HLA in healthy donors. Clones were sequenced by immunoSEQ multiplex PCR, and TCRdb holds only the in-frame ones, with some missing. The sample consists of fewer than 200,000 clones, around 85% of them appearing once. Sequencing was carried out using PBMCs. These receptors all stem from a man younger than 30 in good health and CMV-seropositive. CDR3s include the opening cysteine and the closing phenylalanine or tryptophan. Each record gives: D gene, J gene, clone size, V gene, CDR3 protein, CDR3 DNA. D genes are given only for firm matches. Clone size appears in some rows only: once, few, many, or a class for an expanded clone.

d_call: TRBD2
j_call: TRBJ2-5
clone_size: .
v_call: TRBV29-1
cdr3_aa: CSVVGGRAGFQETQYF
cdr3_nt: TGCAGCGTTGTGGGGGGGAGGGCCGGCTTCCAAGAGACCCAGTACTTC

d_call: .
j_call: TRBJ2-7
clone_size: .
v_call: TRBV5-4
cdr3_aa: CASRREAGSSYEQYF
cdr3_nt: TGTGCCAGCAGGCGGGAAGCGGGTTCCTCCTACGAGCAGTACTTC

d_call: .
j_call: TRBJ1-2
clone_size: .
v_call: TRBV6-1
cdr3_aa: CASSARGGDYGYTF
cdr3_nt: TGTGCCAGCAGTGCGCGGGGTGGGGACTATGGCTACACCTTC

d_call: .
j_call: TRBJ2-2
clone_size: once
v_call: TRBV6-1
cdr3_aa: CASSEERTGELFF
cdr3_nt: TGTGCCAGCAGTGAAGAGCGGACCGGGGAGCTGTTTTTT

d_call: .
j_call: TRBJ2-3
clone_size: .
v_call: TRBV5-1
cdr3_aa: CASSFSGSSTDTQYF
cdr3_nt: TGCGCCAGCAGCTTTTCCGGTTCTAGCACAGATACGCAGTATTTT

d_call: TRBD2
j_call: TRBJ2-1
clone_size: .
v_call: TRBV10-2
cdr3_aa: CASSDRSSGRVDEQFF
cdr3_nt: TGCGCCAGCAGTGACAGGTCAAGCGGGAGGGTGGATGAGCAGTTCTTC

d_call: TRBD2
j_call: TRBJ2-1
clone_size: .
v_call: TRBV19
cdr3_aa: CASSITGTSPYNEQFF
cdr3_nt: TGTGCCAGTAGTATTACCGGGACTAGCCCCTACAATGAGCAGTTCTTC

d_call: TRBD1
j_call: TRBJ2-3
clone_size: .
v_call: TRBV2
cdr3_aa: CASSALTGQPGTDTQYF
cdr3_nt: TGTGCCAGCAGTGCCTTAACGGGACAGCCAGGCACAGATACGCAGTATTTT

d_call: TRBD1
j_call: TRBJ2-1
clone_size: .
v_call: TRBV9
cdr3_aa: CASSPTQGAEDNEQFF
cdr3_nt: TGTGCCAGCAGCCCAACACAGGGGGCCGAGGACAATGAGCAGTTCTTC

d_call: .
j_call: TRBJ2-1
clone_size: .
v_call: TRBV30
cdr3_aa: CAWSALAYNEQFF
cdr3_nt: TGTGCCTGGAGTGCCCTAGCGTACAATGAGCAGTTCTTC

d_call: TRBD2
j_call: TRBJ2-7
clone_size: .
v_call: TRBV2
cdr3_aa: CASQTGTRIGEQYF
cdr3_nt: TGTGCCAGCCAAACCGGGACTAGAATTGGCGAGCAGTACTTC

d_call: .
j_call: TRBJ1-2
clone_size: .
v_call: TRBV9
cdr3_aa: CASSVDSNYGYTF
cdr3_nt: TGTGCCAGCAGCGTCGACAGTAACTATGGCTACACCTTC

d_call: TRBD2
j_call: TRBJ2-3
clone_size: .
v_call: TRBV29-1
cdr3_aa: CSVVRAGGSTDTQYF
cdr3_nt: TGCAGCGTTGTTCGAGCGGGGGGTAGCACAGATACGCAGTATTTT

d_call: .
j_call: TRBJ2-3
clone_size: .
v_call: TRBV5-4
cdr3_aa: CASSSGLLVTDTQYF
cdr3_nt: TGTGCCAGCAGCTCTGGACTCCTCGTAACAGATACGCAGTATTTT

d_call: .
j_call: TRBJ2-7
clone_size: .
v_call: TRBV6-1
cdr3_aa: CASSDDRGLTVSYEQYF
cdr3_nt: TGTGCCAGCAGTGATGATCGCGGGTTGACGGTGAGTTACGAGCAGTACTTC

d_call: .
j_call: TRBJ1-2
clone_size: .
v_call: TRBV2
cdr3_aa: CASSVRADAPGYTF
cdr3_nt: TGTGCCAGCAGTGTCAGGGCAGACGCCCCTGGCTACACCTTC

d_call: TRBD2
j_call: TRBJ2-5
clone_size: .
v_call: TRBV28
cdr3_aa: CASTLAGQETQYF
cdr3_nt: TGTGCCAGCACCCTAGCGGGTCAAGAGACCCAGTACTTC

d_call: TRBD1
j_call: TRBJ2-3
clone_size: .
v_call: TRBV18
cdr3_aa: CASSPGQGSDTQYF
cdr3_nt: TGTGCCAGCTCACCCGGACAGGGGTCAGATACGCAGTATTTT

d_call: TRBD2
j_call: TRBJ2-3
clone_size: .
v_call: TRBV27
cdr3_aa: CASSFISSSGGWDTQYF
cdr3_nt: TGTGCCAGCAGTTTTATTTCCTCTAGCGGGGGCTGGGATACGCAGTATTTT

d_call: .
j_call: TRBJ1-5
clone_size: .
v_call: TRBV19
cdr3_aa: CASSPMGASLGQPQHF
cdr3_nt: TGTGCCAGTAGCCCTATGGGGGCCTCGTTGGGCCAGCCCCAGCATTTT

d_call: .
j_call: TRBJ2-2
clone_size: .
v_call: TRBV5-6
cdr3_aa: CASSLDPAQGGELFF
cdr3_nt: TGTGCCAGCAGCTTGGACCCAGCACAGGGCGGGGAGCTGTTTTTT

d_call: .
j_call: TRBJ1-2
clone_size: .
v_call: TRBV5-4
cdr3_aa: CASSPGTGLGYGYTF
cdr3_nt: TGTGCCAGCAGCCCGGGGACGGGACTGGGCTATGGCTACACCTTC

d_call: TRBD2
j_call: TRBJ2-5
clone_size: .
v_call: TRBV18
cdr3_aa: CASWTSGETQYF
cdr3_nt: TGTGCCAGCTGGACTAGCGGAGAGACCCAGTACTTC

d_call: .
j_call: TRBJ1-5
clone_size: .
v_call: TRBV5-8
cdr3_aa: CASSLMTVSNQPQHF
cdr3_nt: TGTGCCAGCAGCTTGATGACAGTTTCAAATCAGCCCCAGCATTTT

d_call: TRBD2
j_call: TRBJ2-7
clone_size: once
v_call: TRBV9
cdr3_aa: CASSVASGGYYEQYF
cdr3_nt: TGTGCCAGCAGCGTGGCTAGCGGGGGATACTACGAGCAGTACTTC

d_call: .
j_call: TRBJ2-1
clone_size: .
v_call: TRBV4-2
cdr3_aa: CASSLTDSLRYNEQFF
cdr3_nt: TGTGCCAGCAGCCTAACGGACTCCCTCCGCTACAATGAGCAGTTCTTC

d_call: TRBD1
j_call: TRBJ1-1
clone_size: .
v_call: TRBV7-8
cdr3_aa: CASSFDRGTEAFF
cdr3_nt: TGTGCCAGCAGCTTCGACAGGGGAACTGAAGCTTTCTTT

d_call: .
j_call: TRBJ1-5
clone_size: .
v_call: TRBV28
cdr3_aa: CASDPLVQGNQPQHF
cdr3_nt: TGTGCCAGCGACCCCTTAGTTCAGGGCAATCAGCCCCAGCATTTT

d_call: .
j_call: TRBJ1-2
clone_size: .
v_call: TRBV13
cdr3_aa: CASSLGQVNGYTF
cdr3_nt: TGTGCCAGCAGCTTAGGCCAGGTGAATGGCTACACCTTC

d_call: .
j_call: TRBJ2-6
clone_size: .
v_call: TRBV5-1
cdr3_aa: CASSLRLGQGGANVLTF
cdr3_nt: TGCGCCAGCAGCTTGAGACTAGGGCAGGGCGGGGCCAACGTCCTGACTTTC

d_call: .
j_call: TRBJ2-5
clone_size: .
v_call: TRBV9
cdr3_aa: CASSVGTGAVQETQYF
cdr3_nt: TGTGCCAGCAGCGTAGGGACGGGAGCGGTGCAAGAGACCCAGTACTTC

d_call: .
j_call: TRBJ2-1
clone_size: once
v_call: TRBV5-6
cdr3_aa: CASSFRGSYNEQFF
cdr3_nt: TGTGCCAGCAGCTTCAGGGGCTCCTACAATGAGCAGTTCTTC

d_call: TRBD2
j_call: TRBJ2-5
clone_size: .
v_call: TRBV2
cdr3_aa: CASSLSQAGGRETQYF
cdr3_nt: TGTGCCAGCAGCCTCTCCCAAGCGGGGGGGCGGGAGACCCAGTACTTC

d_call: TRBD1
j_call: TRBJ2-3
clone_size: .
v_call: TRBV18
cdr3_aa: CASSPTGGTDTQYF
cdr3_nt: TGTGCCAGCTCACCGACAGGGGGGACAGATACGCAGTATTTT

d_call: .
j_call: TRBJ1-1
clone_size: .
v_call: TRBV18
cdr3_aa: CASATLFGREAFF
cdr3_nt: TGTGCCAGCGCCACGCTGTTCGGTCGTGAAGCTTTCTTT

d_call: .
j_call: TRBJ1-4
clone_size: .
v_call: TRBV28
cdr3_aa: CASSSGTGFNEKLFF
cdr3_nt: TGTGCCAGCAGTTCCGGTACAGGATTTAATGAAAAACTGTTTTTT

d_call: .
j_call: TRBJ1-2
clone_size: .
v_call: TRBV5-1
cdr3_aa: CASSLGGSGNGYTF
cdr3_nt: TGCGCCAGCAGCTTGGGGGGGAGCGGGAATGGCTACACCTTC